There are many counts of the clone carrying this T cell receptor (beta chain). Its specificity is not known. Germline assignment: CDR1 MNHEY and CDR2 SMNVEV (reference sequence). The CDR3 has 13 amino acids. Trimming took 10 bases from V and 2 from J, leaving 9 bases between them. The team produced cDNA through 5'RACE using 10-nucleotide random UMIs. MiXCR, run by TCRdb on the 5' RACE reads, gives a single entry per CDR3 protein. This table holds around 29,000 distinct CDR3 sequences, around an eighth found once. This sample stems from a study of neurological immune-mediated disorders. Points from the study as a whole: Patients with HTLV-1-associated myelopathy had the highest level of TCR clonal expansion, whereas patients with multiple sclerosis had the lowest level, falling beneath the level found in healthy controls.

The sequence was collected from a woman aged 55-69 years in good health. V usage is TRBV27 and J usage is TRBJ2-6, with D tentatively TRBD1 (6 bases). The source material was PBMCs. The CDR3 here is CAIRQAGANVLTF. As DNA, the CDR3 is TGTGCCATCCGACAGGCTGGGGCCAACGTCCTGACTTTC.